This T cell receptor (beta chain) was retrieved from a study of technical replicates of blood from a few donors. The V gene end was trimmed by 1 base and the J gene end by 5 bases; junction bases not matched to a gene: 7. Germline V gene data show CDR1 as LGHNA and CDR2 as YNFKEQ. The CDR3 has 15 amino acids. Libraries were prepared by immunoSEQ multiplex PCR; TCRdb keeps only in-frame clonotypes and omits some of them. The sample has 74,000 or so clones; 85% to 95% are singletons. This receptor was taken from a human donor in good health. V usage is TRBV4-2 and J usage is TRBJ1-1, with TRBD1 matching over 7 bases. Sequencing was carried out using T cells isolated from PBMCs. CDR3 nucleotide sequence: TGTGCCAGCAGCCAAGTGGAGGGGGCGAGTACTGAAGCTTTCTTT. This encodes CASSQVEGASTEAFF.